Included here is one T cell receptor (beta chain) sequence, with context. This entry belongs to a study of control samples from healthy donors and cancer patients. The CDR3 has 16 residues. CDR1 is MGHRA, CDR2 YSYEKL, per germline. The V gene lost 4 bases and the J gene lost 3 bases, with 17 bases spanning the gap. Sequencing used immunoSEQ multiplex PCR; TCRdb keeps in-frame clones, though not all of them. Among some 130,000 clones listed, 85% to 95% were seen once. The sequence was collected from a man aged 30-40 years in good health. The sample consisted of blood. This chain uses TRBV4-1 with TRBJ2-3; perhaps TRBD2 as D (5 bases). The CDR3 loop is CASSPGPDYSTDTQYF. In DNA form, the CDR3 reads TGCGCCAGCAGCCCAGGACCCGACTATTCGACAGATACGCAGTATTTT.